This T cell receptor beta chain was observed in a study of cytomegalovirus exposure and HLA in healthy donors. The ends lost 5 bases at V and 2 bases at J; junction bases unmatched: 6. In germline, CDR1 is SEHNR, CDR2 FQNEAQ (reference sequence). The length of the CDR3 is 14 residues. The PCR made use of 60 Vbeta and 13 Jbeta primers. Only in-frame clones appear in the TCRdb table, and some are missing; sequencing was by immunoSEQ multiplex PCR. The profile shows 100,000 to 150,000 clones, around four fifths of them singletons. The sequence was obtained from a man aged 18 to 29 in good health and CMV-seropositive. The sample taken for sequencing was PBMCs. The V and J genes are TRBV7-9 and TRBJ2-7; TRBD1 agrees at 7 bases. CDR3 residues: CASSAETGTYEQYF. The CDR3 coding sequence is TGTGCCAGCAGCGCTGAGACAGGGACCTACGAGCAGTACTTC.